This TCR beta chain stems from a study of cytomegalovirus exposure and HLA in healthy donors. Germline CDR1 MNHEY, CDR2 SMNVEV (reference sequence). This CDR3 comprises 13 residues. V gave up 4 bases and J gave up 3 bases, with 9 bases separating them. Comments on this clone: Its target is unknown.

General study findings and limits: A classifier reportedly called cytomegalovirus status with high sensitivity and specificity.

Researchers ran the PCR with 60 Vbeta and 13 Jbeta primers. Clones were read by immunoSEQ multiplex PCR, and TCRdb kept only the in-frame ones, dropping some. The repertoire holds about 130,000 clones, with approximately 80% as singletons. The TCR originated in a man aged 35 to 55 in good health and CMV-seronegative. The rearrangement joins TRBV27 to TRBJ2-5; a possible D gene is TRBD1 (6 bases). Specimen: PBMCs. The DNA for the CDR3 is TGTGCCAGCAGTTGGGACACGGAAGAGACCCAGTACTTC. This gives the protein CASSWDTEETQYF.